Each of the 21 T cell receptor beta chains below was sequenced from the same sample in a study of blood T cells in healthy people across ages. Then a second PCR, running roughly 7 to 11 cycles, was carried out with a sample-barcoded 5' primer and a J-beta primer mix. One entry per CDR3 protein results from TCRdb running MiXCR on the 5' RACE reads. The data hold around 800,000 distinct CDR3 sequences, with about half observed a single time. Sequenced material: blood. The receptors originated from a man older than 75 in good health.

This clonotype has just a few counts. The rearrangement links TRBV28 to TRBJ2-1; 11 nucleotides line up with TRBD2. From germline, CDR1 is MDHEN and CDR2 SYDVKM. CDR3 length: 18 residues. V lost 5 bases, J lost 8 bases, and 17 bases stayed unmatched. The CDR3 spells CASSPALAGGPSGDEQFF. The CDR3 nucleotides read TGTGCCAGCAGTCCCGCTTTAGCGGGAGGGCCCTCAGGCGATGAGCAGTTCTTC.

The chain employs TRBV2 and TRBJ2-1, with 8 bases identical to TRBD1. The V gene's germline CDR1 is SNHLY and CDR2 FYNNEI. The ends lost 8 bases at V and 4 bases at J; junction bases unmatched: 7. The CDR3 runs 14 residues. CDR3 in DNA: TGTGCCAGCCAGAGAGACAGGGGTTACAATGAGCAGTTCTTC. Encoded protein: CASQRDRGYNEQFF. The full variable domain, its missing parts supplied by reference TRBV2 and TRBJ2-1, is EPEVTQTPSHQVTQMGQEVILRCVPISNHLYFYWYRQILGQKVEFLVSFYNNEISEKSEIFDDQFSVERPDGSNFTLKIRSTKLEDSAMYFCASQRDRGYNEQFFGPGTRLTVL.

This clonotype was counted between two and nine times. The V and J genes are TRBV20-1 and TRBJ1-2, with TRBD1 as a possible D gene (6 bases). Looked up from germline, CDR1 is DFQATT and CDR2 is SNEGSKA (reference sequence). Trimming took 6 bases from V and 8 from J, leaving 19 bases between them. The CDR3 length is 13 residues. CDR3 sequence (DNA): TGCAGTGCCCCGACAGGCCGTGGTCTGGGCTACACCTTC. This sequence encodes CSAPTGRGLGYTF.

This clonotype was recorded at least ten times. CDR3 region: CASSVQDSRLETQYF. The CDR3 region has the DNA TGTGCCAGCAGCGTACAGGATTCCCGACTGGAGACCCAGTACTTC. The V call is TRBV9, the J call TRBJ2-5; D is undetermined. CDR1 is SGDLS, CDR2 YYNGEE, per germline. There are 15 residues in the CDR3. V lost 1 base, J lost 5 bases, and 15 bases lay in between.

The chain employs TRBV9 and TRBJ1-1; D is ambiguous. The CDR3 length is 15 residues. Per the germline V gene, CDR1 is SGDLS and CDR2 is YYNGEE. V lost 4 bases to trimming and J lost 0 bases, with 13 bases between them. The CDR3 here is CASSPRGLVNTEAFF. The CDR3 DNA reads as TGTGCCAGCAGCCCCAGAGGGCTGGTGAACACTGAAGCTTTCTTT.

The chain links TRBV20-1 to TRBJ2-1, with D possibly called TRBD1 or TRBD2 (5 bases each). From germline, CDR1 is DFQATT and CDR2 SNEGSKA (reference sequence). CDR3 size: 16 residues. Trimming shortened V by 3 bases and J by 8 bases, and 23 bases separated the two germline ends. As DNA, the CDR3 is TGCAGTGCTAGCGACTCTACTAGTAGGATCAGGGATGAGCAGTTCTTC. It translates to CSASDSTSRIRDEQFF.

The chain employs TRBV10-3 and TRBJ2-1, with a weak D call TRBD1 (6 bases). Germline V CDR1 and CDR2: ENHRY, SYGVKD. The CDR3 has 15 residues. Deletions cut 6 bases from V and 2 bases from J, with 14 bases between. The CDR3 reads CAIRPDSVTYNEQFF. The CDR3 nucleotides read TGTGCCATCAGGCCGGACAGTGTAACCTACAATGAGCAGTTCTTC.

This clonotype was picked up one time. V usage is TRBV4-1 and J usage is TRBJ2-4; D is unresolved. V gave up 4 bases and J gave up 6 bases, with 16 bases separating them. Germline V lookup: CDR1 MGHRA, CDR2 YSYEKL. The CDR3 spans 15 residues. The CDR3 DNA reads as TGCGCCAGCAGCCCTACCAGATCCCCCCGAAACATTCAGTACTTC. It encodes CASSPTRSPRNIQYF.

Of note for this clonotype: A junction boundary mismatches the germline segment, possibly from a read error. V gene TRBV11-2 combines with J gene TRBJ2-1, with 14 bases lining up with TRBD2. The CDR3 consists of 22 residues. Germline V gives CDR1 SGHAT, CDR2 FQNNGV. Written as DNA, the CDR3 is TGTGCCAGCAGCTTGAGGGGAGCGGGACTAGCGGGAGCCCCAAGCTCCTACAATGGGCAGTTCTTC. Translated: CASSLRGAGLAGAPSSYNGQFF.

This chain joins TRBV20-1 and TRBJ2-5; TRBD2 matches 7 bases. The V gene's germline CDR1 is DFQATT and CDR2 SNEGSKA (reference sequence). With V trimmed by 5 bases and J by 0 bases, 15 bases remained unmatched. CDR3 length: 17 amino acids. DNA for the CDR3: TGCAGTGCTCTCCCCCAGCGGGGTTCTTCGTACCAAGAGACCCAGTACTTC. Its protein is CSALPQRGSSYQETQYF.

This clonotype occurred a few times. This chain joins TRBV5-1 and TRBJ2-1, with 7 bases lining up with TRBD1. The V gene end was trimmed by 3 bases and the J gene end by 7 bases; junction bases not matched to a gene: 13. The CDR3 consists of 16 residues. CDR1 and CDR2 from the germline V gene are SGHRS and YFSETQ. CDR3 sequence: CASSSRDSTVKNEQFF. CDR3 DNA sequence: TGCGCCAGCAGCTCCCGGGACAGCACCGTAAAAAATGAGCAGTTCTTC.

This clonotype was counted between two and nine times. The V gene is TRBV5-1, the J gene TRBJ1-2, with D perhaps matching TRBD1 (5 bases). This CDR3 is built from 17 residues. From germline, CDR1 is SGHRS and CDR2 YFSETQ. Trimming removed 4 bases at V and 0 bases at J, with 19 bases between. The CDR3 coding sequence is TGCGCCAGCAGCATCCCCCGAGACAGCCTCTCTAACTATGGCTACACCTTC. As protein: CASSIPRDSLSNYGYTF.

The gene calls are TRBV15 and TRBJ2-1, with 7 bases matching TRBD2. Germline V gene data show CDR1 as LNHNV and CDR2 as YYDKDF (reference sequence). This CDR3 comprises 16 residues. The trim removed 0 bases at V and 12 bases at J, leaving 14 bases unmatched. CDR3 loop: CATSRDGELGGEPQFF. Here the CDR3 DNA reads TGTGCCACCAGCAGAGATGGGGAATTGGGGGGGGAGCCGCAGTTCTTC.

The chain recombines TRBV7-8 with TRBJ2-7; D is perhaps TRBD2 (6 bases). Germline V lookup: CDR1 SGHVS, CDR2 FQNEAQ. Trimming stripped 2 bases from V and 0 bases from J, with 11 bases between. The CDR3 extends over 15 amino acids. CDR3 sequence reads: CASSLTGLASYEQYF. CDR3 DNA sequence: TGTGCCAGCAGCTTAACGGGACTGGCCTCCTACGAGCAGTACTTC. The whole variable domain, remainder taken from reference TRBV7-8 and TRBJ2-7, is GAGVSQSPRYKVAKRGQDVALRCDPISGHVSLFWYQQALGQGPEFLTYFQNEAQLDKSGLPSDRFFAERPEGSVSTLKIQRTQQEDSAVYLCASSLTGLASYEQYFGPGTRLTVT.

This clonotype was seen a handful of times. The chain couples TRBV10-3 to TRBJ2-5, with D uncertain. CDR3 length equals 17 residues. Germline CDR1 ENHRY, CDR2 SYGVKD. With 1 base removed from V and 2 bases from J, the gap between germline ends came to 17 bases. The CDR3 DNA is TGTGCCATCAGTGAGTGTGCTGCCTCCTTGCTACAAGAGACCCAGTACTTC. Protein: CAISECAASLLQETQYF.

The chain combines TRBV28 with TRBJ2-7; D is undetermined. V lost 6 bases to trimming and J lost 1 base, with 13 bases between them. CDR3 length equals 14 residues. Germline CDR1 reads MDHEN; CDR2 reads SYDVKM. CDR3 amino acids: CASSPMSVSYEQYF. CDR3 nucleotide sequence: TGTGCCAGCAGCCCCATGAGCGTATCCTACGAGCAGTACTTC.

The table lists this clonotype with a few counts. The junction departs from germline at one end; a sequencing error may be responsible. CDR3 coding DNA: TGTGCCAGCAGAGACTCTGACAGGGACACTGAAGCTTTCTTT. Its translation is CASRDSDRDTEAFF. V and J are TRBV6-4 and TRBJ1-1; 7 bases line up with TRBD1. The germline V gene has CDR1 MRHNA and CDR2 SNTAGT. This CDR3 is 14 amino acids long.

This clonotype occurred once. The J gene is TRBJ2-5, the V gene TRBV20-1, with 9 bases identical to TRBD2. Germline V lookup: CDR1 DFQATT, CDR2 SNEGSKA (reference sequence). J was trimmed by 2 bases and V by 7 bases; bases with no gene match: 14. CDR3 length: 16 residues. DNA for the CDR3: TGCAGTGGGATTCGGGCTAGCGGGGTTCGGCAAGAGACCCAGTACTTC. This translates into CSGIRASGVRQETQYF.

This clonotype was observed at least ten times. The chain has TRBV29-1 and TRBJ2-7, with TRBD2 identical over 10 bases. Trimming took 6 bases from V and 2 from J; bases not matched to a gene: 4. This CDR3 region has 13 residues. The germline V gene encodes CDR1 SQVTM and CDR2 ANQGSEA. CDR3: CSVGTSEAYEQYF. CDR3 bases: TGCAGCGTGGGGACTAGCGAAGCCTACGAGCAGTACTTC.

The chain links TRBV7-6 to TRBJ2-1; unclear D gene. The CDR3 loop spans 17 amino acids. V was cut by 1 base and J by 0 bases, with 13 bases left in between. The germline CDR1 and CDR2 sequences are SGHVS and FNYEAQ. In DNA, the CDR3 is TGTGCCAGCAGCTTAGTGCTTGCGGTGAGCTCCTACAATGAGCAGTTCTTC. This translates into CASSLVLAVSSYNEQFF.

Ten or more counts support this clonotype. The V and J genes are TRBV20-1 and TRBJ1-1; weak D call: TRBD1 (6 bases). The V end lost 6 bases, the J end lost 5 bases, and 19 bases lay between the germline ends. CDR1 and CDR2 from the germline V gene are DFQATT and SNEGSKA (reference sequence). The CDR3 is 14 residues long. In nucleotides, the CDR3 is TGCAGTGCAATCGTAACAGGGAGGAGGACTGAAGCTTTCTTT. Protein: CSAIVTGRRTEAFF.